The clone carrying this TCR beta chain has at least ten counts. The antigen remains undetermined. The sample originates from a study of identical twins. Points from the study as a whole: In monozygotic twins, models underestimated the sharing of out-of-frame TCR alpha.

This CDR3 has 13 residues. V lost 5 bases, J lost 1 base, and 0 bases stayed unmatched. Per the germline V gene, CDR1 is DFQATT and CDR2 is SNEGSKA (reference sequence). Through template switching, a universal primer site was introduced, and the cDNA contained unique molecular identifiers. MiXCR was run by TCRdb on the 5' RACE reads, yielding one entry per CDR3 protein. The repertoire holds around 1.7 million distinct CDR3 sequences, under 35% seen once, with more than 0.25% in the top ten. The rearrangement joins TRBV20-1 to TRBJ2-3; 10 nucleotides line up with TRBD2. Sequencing was done on a sample of cord blood. This TCR was sampled from a newborn girl in good health. CDR3 residues: CSALAGGTDTQYF. The CDR3 nucleotides read TGCAGTGCTCTAGCGGGAGGCACAGATACGCAGTATTTT.